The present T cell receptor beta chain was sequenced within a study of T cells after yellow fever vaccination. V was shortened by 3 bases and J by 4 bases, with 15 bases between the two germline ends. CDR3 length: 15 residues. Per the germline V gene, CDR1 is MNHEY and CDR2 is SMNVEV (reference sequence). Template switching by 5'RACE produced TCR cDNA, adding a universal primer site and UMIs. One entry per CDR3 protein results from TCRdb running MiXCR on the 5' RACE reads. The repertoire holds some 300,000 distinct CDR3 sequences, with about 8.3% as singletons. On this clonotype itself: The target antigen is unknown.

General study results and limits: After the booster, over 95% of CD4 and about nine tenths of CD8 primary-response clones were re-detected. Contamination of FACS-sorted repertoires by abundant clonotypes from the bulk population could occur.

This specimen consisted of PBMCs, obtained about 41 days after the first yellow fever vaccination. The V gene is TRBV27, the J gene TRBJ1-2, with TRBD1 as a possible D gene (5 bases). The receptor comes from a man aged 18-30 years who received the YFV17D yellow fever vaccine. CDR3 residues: CASSFRSRQLYGYTF. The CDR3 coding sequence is TGTGCCAGCAGTTTCAGAAGTCGACAGCTCTATGGCTACACCTTC.